One and the same sample provided the 10 T cell receptor beta chains below, sequenced in a study of blood T cell repertoires in COVID-19 (TCRdb year 2020). The receptor library was made with the immunoSEQ multiplex PCR assay. TCRdb re-hosts the immuneACCESS table, in-frame sequences only. Its copies lack some clones; in the studies checked, an unresolved V gene accounts for under half of them, and the cause for the rest is not known. Here the sample has about 210,000 clones; 88% occur a single time. The ten largest account for less than 2% of the sample. The sequenced material came from peripheral blood. These receptors originate from a man in his 70s with acute or convalescent COVID-19.

The rearrangement joins TRBV6-6 to TRBJ2-5; 8 bases map to TRBD1. This CDR3 is built from 13 residues. V was clipped by 5 bases and J by 5 bases; unmatched bases: 4. The germline V gene has CDR1 MNHNY and CDR2 SVGAGI (reference sequence). As DNA, the CDR3 is TGTGCCAGCAGTCAGGGGGCTCGGGAGACCCAGTACTTC. Protein: CASSQGARETQYF.

Turning to this clone: One junction end disagrees with the germline gene, perhaps due to a read error. The chain carries TRBV7-7 and TRBJ2-5; TRBD2 is a possible D gene (6 bases). The germline V gene encodes CDR1 SSHAT and CDR2 FNYEAQ (reference sequence). CDR3 length equals 14 residues. CDR3 DNA sequence: TGTGCTAGCAGCCAAGCGGGCACACAAGAGACCCAGTACTTC. This encodes CASSQAGTQETQYF.

This clone was detected only once. The V call is TRBV6-2 or TRBV6-3, the J call TRBJ2-6; 11 bases line up with TRBD2. Germline CDR1 MNHEY, CDR2 SVGEGT. The CDR3 consists of 18 residues. V shed 4 bases, J shed 3 bases, and the junction held 8 bases outside the gene matches. The CDR3 DNA reads as TGTGCCAGCAGTTTGCGGCTAGCGGGAGGAGGTGGGGCCAACGTCCTGACTTTC. It is translated as CASSLRLAGGGGANVLTF.

This clone was picked up a small number of times. The chain employs TRBV6-5 and TRBJ1-2; D call uncertain. This CDR3 region has 15 residues. The germline V gene encodes CDR1 MNHEY and CDR2 SVGAGI. V was cut by 0 bases and J by 0 bases, with 8 bases left in between. The CDR3 nucleotides read TGTGCCAGCAGTTACTCATTATCTTCTAACTATGGCTACACCTTC. Protein product: CASSYSLSSNYGYTF.

This rearrangement joins TRBV28 to TRBJ1-6; D gene ambiguous. The CDR3 consists of 14 residues. Trimming took off 2 bases at V and 5 bases at J, with 7 bases between the two ends. Germline V gives CDR1 MDHEN, CDR2 SYDVKM. For the CDR3, the DNA is TGTGCCAGCAGTTTACAAGCGAATAATTCACCCCTCCACTTT. It specifies CASSLQANNSPLHF.

The chain recombines TRBV3-1 (or the pseudogene TRBV3-2) with TRBJ1-3; D gene ambiguous. This CDR3 spans 13 amino acids. V lost 3 bases to trimming and J lost 0 bases, with 3 bases between them. CDR1 is LGHDT and CDR2 is YNNKEL in the germline V gene (reference sequence). CDR3 DNA sequence: TGTGCCAGCAGCCAGGCCTCTGGAAACACCATATATTTT. Protein sequence: CASSQASGNTIYF.

The chain joins TRBV7-9 to TRBJ1-4; 7 nucleotides agree with TRBD1. From germline, CDR1 is SEHNR and CDR2 FQNEAQ (reference sequence). The CDR3 is 16 residues long. After removal of 3 bases from V and 6 bases from J, the junction contained 10 bases not matched to a gene. The CDR3 DNA is TGTGCCAGCAGCTTCGAAAGGAGAGGGGGCTATGAAAAACTGTTTTTT. Residues: CASSFERRGGYEKLFF.

The rearrangement links TRBV3-1 (or the pseudogene TRBV3-2) to TRBJ2-7; D is ambiguous. Germline loops: CDR1 LGHDT, CDR2 YNNKEL (reference sequence). The V end lost 2 bases, the J end lost 2 bases, and 13 bases lay between the germline ends. This CDR3 region has 15 residues. CDR3 residues: CASSQTMTNTYEQYF. Here the CDR3 DNA reads TGTGCCAGCAGCCAAACGATGACAAATACCTACGAGCAGTACTTC.

CDR3 amino acids: CASSSEAYTQYF. As DNA, the CDR3 is TGTGCCAGCAGCTCTGAGGCATATACGCAGTATTTT. The V call is TRBV7-9, the J call TRBJ2-3; D remains unclear. In germline, CDR1 is SEHNR, CDR2 FQNEAQ (reference sequence). The V gene lost 4 bases and the J gene lost 7 bases, with 9 bases spanning the gap. This CDR3 contains 12 residues.

In the case of this clone: A far bigger clonotype differs at one base, so this is likely a read error. This chain uses TRBV6-6 with TRBJ2-7; a weak D match, TRBD1 (6 bases). Trimming stripped 4 bases from V and 0 bases from J, with 10 bases between. In germline, CDR1 is MNHNY, CDR2 SVGAGI (reference sequence). The CDR3 length is 14 residues. The CDR3 DNA is TGTGCCAGCAGTTGGGACACCTACTCCTACGAGCAGTACTTC. Residues: CASSWDTYSYEQYF.